These T cell receptor beta chains were read from a single sample in a study of control samples from healthy donors and cancer patients. Profiled with immunoSEQ multiplex PCR; TCRdb holds only in-frame clones, not every one. This table has more than 75,000 clones, about 80% appearing once. The sample was blood. Receptor source: a woman in her 30s in good health. CDR3s include the opening cysteine and the closing phenylalanine or tryptophan. A D gene is named only where the DNA matches it firmly. Expanded clones are given a class, and other clones once, few, many or no size at all.

j_call | clone_size | v_call | d_call | cdr3_length | cdr3_nt | cdr3_aa
TRBJ2-2 | - | TRBV2 | TRBD2 | 15 | TGTGCCAGCAGTGTATGGACTAGCGGGTCCGGGGAGCTGTTTTTT | CASSVWTSGSGELFF
TRBJ2-4 | once | TRBV7-9 | TRBD1 | 16 | TGTGCCAGCAGCCCTCGGGAATGGACAGGCAAAAACATTCAGTACTTC | CASSPREWTGKNIQYF
TRBJ1-5 | - | TRBV6-2/TRBV6-3 | - | 17 | TGTGCCAGCAGTTACTCGACCCTGGGGCCTTCGGGTCGGGCCCAGCATTTT | CASSYSTLGPSGRAQHF
TRBJ2-3 | - | TRBV6-2/TRBV6-3 | TRBD2 | 17 | TGTGCCAGCAGTTACATGGCTAGCGGACCTTCGAGGGATACGCAGTATTTT | CASSYMASGPSRDTQYF
TRBJ2-3 | - | TRBV9 | - | 15 | TGTGCCAGCAGCGTAGGAGGCCGCCCCACAGATACGCAGTATTTT | CASSVGGRPTDTQYF
TRBJ1-5 | - | TRBV19 | - | 13 | TGTGCCAGTAGTGCCAACAGGGATCAGCCCCAGCATTTT | CASSANRDQPQHF
TRBJ2-5 | - | TRBV3-1/TRBV3-2 | - | 15 | TGTGCCAGCAGCCAGGAGGGGCGACTACAAGAGACCCAGTACTTC | CASSQEGRLQETQYF
TRBJ2-3 | - | TRBV7-9 | TRBD1 | 14 | TGTGCCAGCAGCATACAGGGGAGCACAGATACGCAGTATTTT | CASSIQGSTDTQYF
TRBJ2-5 | - | TRBV5-1 | - | 15 | TGCGCCAGCAGCTTGGCCGGGACTGAAAAAGAGACCCAGTACTTC | CASSLAGTEKETQYF
TRBJ1-5 | - | TRBV6-1 | - | 14 | TGTGCCAGCAGTGAGGTGGTGGGCAATCAGCCCCAGCATTTT | CASSEVVGNQPQHF
TRBJ1-2 | few | TRBV11-2 | - | 11 | TGTGCCAGCAGCCGAGGGGGAGGCTACACCTTC | CASSRGGGYTF
TRBJ2-2 | - | TRBV10-3 | - | 13 | TGTGCCATCAGTGACGCGAACACCGGGGAGCTGTTTTTT | CAISDANTGELFF
TRBJ1-2 | - | TRBV5-6 | - | 16 | TGTGCCAGCAGCACCGAGGACGGGATGAGTTCCCTTGGCTACACCTTC | CASSTEDGMSSLGYTF
TRBJ1-4 | - | TRBV3-1/TRBV3-2 | TRBD1 | 18 | TGTGCCAGCAGCCAAGAAGTACGGCAGGGGGGAGGTAGCGAAAAACTGTTTTTT | CASSQEVRQGGGSEKLFF
TRBJ1-6 | - | TRBV5-4 | - | 14 | TGTGCCAGCAGTTCCGTCTTGGGGAATTCACCCCTCCACTTT | CASSSVLGNSPLHF
TRBJ1-5 | - | TRBV10-3 | TRBD1 | 12 | TGTGCCACGGGACAGCCCAATCAGCCCCAGCATTTT | CATGQPNQPQHF
TRBJ1-2 | - | TRBV3-1/TRBV3-2 | TRBD1 | 15 | TGTGCCAGCAGCCTGGCTGGGACAGCCAACTATGGCTACACCTTC | CASSLAGTANYGYTF
TRBJ2-7 | - | TRBV10-1 | TRBD2 | 16 | TGCGCCAGCAGTACTAGCGGGGGGTCTTTGTCCTACGAGCAGTACTTC | CASSTSGGSLSYEQYF
TRBJ2-2 | - | TRBV19 | TRBD1 | 16 | TGTGCCAGTAGTTCGGGCAGGGGGCAGGGCACCGGGGAGCTGTTTTTT | CASSSGRGQGTGELFF
TRBJ1-1 | - | TRBV7-9 | - | 13 | TGTGCCAGCAGTTTAGGGATAGCGACTGAAGCTTTCTTT | CASSLGIATEAFF
TRBJ2-2 | - | TRBV5-8 | - | 14 | TGTGCCAGCAGCTTGGGCTTGGGGATCGGGGAGCTGTTTTTT | CASSLGLGIGELFF
TRBJ1-1 | - | TRBV30 | - | 13 | TGTGCCTGGAGTGACGGGGGATGGGCTGAAGCTTTCTTT | CAWSDGGWAEAFF
TRBJ2-3 | - | TRBV6-1 | TRBD2 | 15 | TGTGCCAGCAGTGAAATTAGCGGGGGGACAGATACGCAGTATTTT | CASSEISGGTDTQYF
TRBJ2-3 | - | TRBV18 | - | 11 | TGTGCCAGCTCACCGGCAGATACGCAGTATTTT | CASSPADTQYF